The 27 T cell receptor beta chains below come from one sample, sequenced in a study of OX40 agonist ivuxolimab in advanced cancers. The table came from immunoSEQ multiplex PCR; TCRdb's copy has only in-frame clones and leaves some out. The sample includes more than 75,000 clones, about 88% of them seen just once. Sequences were derived from CD4+ or CD8+ T cells sorted from blood, sampled in a trial of the OX40 agonist ivuxolimab. These TCRs come from an adult with an advanced solid tumor such as melanoma, head and neck, liver or kidney cancer.

The rearrangement joins TRBV7-8 to TRBJ1-1; D is unclear. V gave up 6 bases and J gave up 1 base, with 9 bases separating them. The CDR3 totals 13 residues. The germline gives CDR1 SGHVS, CDR2 FQNEAQ. Written as DNA, the CDR3 is TGTGCCAGCAGGGGCGGAGGGAACACTGAAGCTTTCTTT. Translated, it gives CASRGGGNTEAFF.

The chain is built from TRBV6-5 and TRBJ2-1; 11 bases fit TRBD2. CDR3 size: 13 residues. The germline CDR1 and CDR2 sequences are MNHEY and SVGAGI. V dropped 5 bases and J dropped 15; count of bases not matched to a gene: 9. The CDR3 region has the DNA TGTGCCAGCAGTCGGACTAGCGGGTACAGGCGGTTCTTC. It translates to CASSRTSGYRRFF.

The chain carries TRBV9 and TRBJ1-1; D not resolved. CDR3 length equals 13 residues. Germline values: CDR1 SGDLS, CDR2 YYNGEE. The ends were cut back, 2 bases at V and 1 base at J, with 6 bases in the middle. Written as DNA, the CDR3 is TGTGCCAGCAGCGTCCTGGAGAACACTGAAGCTTTCTTT. Residues: CASSVLENTEAFF.

The rearrangement links TRBV7-2 to TRBJ2-4, with D perhaps TRBD1 (6 bases). V was clipped by 1 base and J by 2 bases, with 6 bases between them. The CDR3 is 14 amino acids. CDR1 is SGHTA and CDR2 is FQGNSA in the germline V gene. This chain's CDR3 is CASSLGGPKNIQYF. The CDR3 DNA follows: TGTGCCAGCAGCTTAGGGGGGCCCAAAAACATTCAGTACTTC.

The rearrangement joins TRBV2 to TRBJ1-1; a weak D match, TRBD1 (5 bases). This CDR3 region has 13 residues. With 10 bases removed from V and 3 bases from J, the gap between germline ends came to 15 bases. Per germline, CDR1 SNHLY and CDR2 FYNNEI. The DNA of the CDR3 is TGTGCCATCAATTCCGGGGGGTACACTGAAGCTTTCTTT. This encodes CAINSGGYTEAFF.

This clone was picked up one time. V is TRBV9 and J is TRBJ1-4; 10 bases fit TRBD1. V lost 0 bases and J lost 6; bases outside the gene matches: 2. The CDR3 consists of 15 residues. Germline assignment: CDR1 SGDLS and CDR2 YYNGEE. CDR3 nucleotides: TGTGCCAGCAGCGTAGCCGACAGGGGGCATGAAAAACTGTTTTTT. Translated: CASSVADRGHEKLFF.

This chain connects TRBV10-1 to TRBJ1-1; D is unresolved. Trimming left V 9 bases short and J 0 bases short, with 14 bases between. The CDR3 covers 14 residues. Germline-derived CDR1 and CDR2 are WNHNN and SYGVQD (reference sequence). The CDR3 DNA follows: TGCGCCAGTACCAGAGAGGTAATGAACACTGAAGCTTTCTTT. It translates to CASTREVMNTEAFF.

This clone was seen a single time. The chain is built from TRBV7-2 and TRBJ2-3; no clear D gene. The CDR3 runs to 15 residues. Germline values: CDR1 SGHTA, CDR2 FQGNSA. The V end was cut by 0 bases, the J end by 4 bases, with 11 bases between. The CDR3, as DNA: TGTGCCAGCAGCTTAGCGCTAGTAGGGCCAGATACGCAGTATTTT. Translated: CASSLALVGPDTQYF.

V usage is TRBV5-8 and J usage is TRBJ1-3, with a tentative D call TRBD1 (5 bases). Per germline, CDR1 SGHTS and CDR2 YDEGEE. The CDR3 is 15 amino acids. V lost 0 bases and J lost 2, with 9 bases in between. The CDR3: CASSLGWDPGNTIYF. CDR3 coding DNA: TGTGCCAGCAGCTTGGGGTGGGACCCTGGAAACACCATATATTTT.

The V and J genes are TRBV7-9 and TRBJ1-2; 9 bases map to TRBD1. The CDR3 has 15 residues. V dropped 5 bases and J dropped 4; count of bases not matched to a gene: 8. CDR1 is SEHNR, CDR2 FQNEAQ, per germline (reference sequence). CDR3 sequence: CASSPVQGAGYGYTF. CDR3 sequence (DNA): TGTGCCAGCAGCCCCGTACAGGGGGCAGGCTATGGCTACACCTTC.

V and J are TRBV10-3 and TRBJ2-2, with no clear D. Trimming took 4 bases from V and 4 from J, leaving 13 bases between them. Germline lookup yields CDR1 ENHRY and CDR2 SYGVKD. The CDR3 has 15 residues. CDR3 residues: CAISATDQRTGELFF. CDR3 in DNA: TGTGCCATCAGTGCAACGGATCAACGCACCGGGGAGCTGTTTTTT.

The V gene is TRBV14, the J gene TRBJ2-1, with D unresolved. V was cut by 1 base and J by 0 bases, with 10 bases left in between. Germline V gene data show CDR1 as SGHDN and CDR2 as FVKESK. The CDR3 is 16 residues long. DNA of the CDR3: TGTGCCAGCAGCCAAGGACTCGGTCGCTCCTACAATGAGCAGTTCTTC. Protein: CASSQGLGRSYNEQFF. The entire variable domain, with the rest obtained from reference TRBV14 and TRBJ2-1, is as follows: EAGVTQFPSHSVIEKGQTVTLRCDPISGHDNLYWYRRVMGKEIKFLLHFVKESKQDESGMPNNRFLAERTGGTYSTLKVQPAELEDSGVYFCASSQGLGRSYNEQFFGPGTRLTVL.

This clone has a single count. The rearrangement joins TRBV7-2 to TRBJ1-5; D gene uncertain. The CDR3 sequence is 13 residues long. The germline V and J ends were trimmed by 8 bases and 3 bases, with 11 bases remaining between them. Germline CDR1 SGHTA, CDR2 FQGNSA. The CDR3 region is CASAWSINQPQHF. The DNA for the CDR3 is TGTGCCAGCGCTTGGTCTATCAATCAGCCCCAGCATTTT.

The chain carries TRBV5-8 and TRBJ2-5, with 10 nucleotides matching TRBD1. The CDR3 covers 15 residues. The germline V gene encodes CDR1 SGHTS and CDR2 YDEGEE. The V and J ends lost 4 bases and 6 bases, in that order; junction bases with no gene match: 9. The CDR3 region is CASSTRQGAGKTQYF. Written as DNA, the CDR3 is TGTGCCAGCAGCACCCGACAGGGGGCGGGCAAGACCCAGTACTTC.

The chain carries TRBV14 and TRBJ2-7; no definite D call. The germline CDR1 and CDR2 sequences are SGHDN and FVKESK. V lost 0 bases and J lost 3, with 9 bases in between. The CDR3 loop spans 14 amino acids. Here the CDR3 reads CASSQDQKYYEQYF. As DNA, the CDR3 is TGTGCCAGCAGCCAAGATCAGAAATACTACGAGCAGTACTTC.

V is TRBV5-4 and J is TRBJ2-5; 10 positions match TRBD2. The V gene's germline CDR1 is SGHNT and CDR2 YYREEE (reference sequence). This CDR3 has 15 amino acids. After removal of 0 bases from V and 5 bases from J, the junction contained 4 bases not matched to a gene. CDR3 amino acids: CASSLASGSVETQYF. DNA for the CDR3: TGTGCCAGCAGCTTGGCTAGCGGGAGCGTTGAGACCCAGTACTTC.

V usage is TRBV11-1 and J usage is TRBJ2-7; no clear D gene. Germline CDR1 and CDR2: SGHAT and FQDESV (reference sequence). This CDR3 is 12 amino acids long. V was pared by 6 bases and J by 2 bases, with 8 bases between. CDR3 nucleotide sequence: TGTGCCAGCAGTACAGACACCTACGAGCAGTACTTC. This sequence encodes CASSTDTYEQYF.

The gene calls are TRBV27 and TRBJ2-2, with TRBD2 identical over 8 bases. Per germline, CDR1 MNHEY and CDR2 SMNVEV (reference sequence). The CDR3 totals 15 residues. V shed 3 bases, J shed 3 bases, and the junction held 3 bases outside the gene matches. For the CDR3, the DNA is TGTGCCAGCAGTTTCCGGACTAGCTACACCGGGGAGCTGTTTTTT. It is translated as CASSFRTSYTGELFF.

This clone was counted between two and nine times. The chain carries TRBV6-5 and TRBJ1-2; 7 bases are shared with TRBD1. The length of the CDR3 is 13 residues. CDR1 MNHEY and CDR2 SVGAGI come from the germline V gene. Germline trimming cut 10 bases from V and 2 bases from J; bases unmatched to any gene: 7. The CDR3 loop is CATSRGLNYGYTF. The DNA of the CDR3 is TGTGCCACCTCGAGGGGGCTCAACTATGGCTACACCTTC.

This clone was counted only a few times. The sample carries other DNA sequences with the same CDR3. The chain links TRBV2 to TRBJ2-6; D is unclear. Per germline, CDR1 SNHLY and CDR2 FYNNEI. The V and J ends lost 2 bases and 0 bases respectively, with 5 bases between them. This CDR3 contains 15 residues. CDR3 amino acids: CASSESDSGANVLTF. The CDR3 nucleotides are TGTGCCAGCAGTGAAAGCGACTCTGGGGCCAACGTCCTGACTTTC.

This clone was seen more than once but under ten times. This chain uses TRBV2 with TRBJ1-2; no clear D gene. V shed 4 bases and J shed 3 bases, with 9 bases lying between them. The germline V gene has CDR1 SNHLY and CDR2 FYNNEI. This CDR3 has 13 residues. CDR3 in amino acids: CASSVSEDYGYTF. The CDR3 DNA sequence: TGTGCCAGCAGTGTTTCGGAGGACTATGGCTACACCTTC. The whole variable domain, filled in from reference TRBV2 and TRBJ1-2, reads EPEVTQTPSHQVTQMGQEVILRCVPISNHLYFYWYRQILGQKVEFLVSFYNNEISEKSEIFDDQFSVERPDGSNFTLKIRSTKLEDSAMYFCASSVSEDYGYTFGSGTRLTVV.

This chain links TRBV21-1 with TRBJ1-5. TRBV21-1 is labeled a pseudogene. The CDR3 loop spans 17 amino acids. The CDR3 spells CASSKARRGPSNQPQHF. In nucleotides, the CDR3 is TGTGCCAGCAGCAAAGCGCGTCGGGGACCAAGCAATCAGCCCCAGCATTTT.

The chain uses TRBV12-5 and TRBJ2-7, with 9 bases identical to TRBD1. V lost 5 bases and J lost 3; bases outside the gene matches: 20. Germline V gives CDR1 LGHNT, CDR2 FRNRAP. This CDR3 has 19 amino acids. The DNA for the CDR3 is TGTGCTAGTGGTCATACCGGAAACCCCCGGGACAGGGCACACTACGAGCAGTACTTC. Translated, it gives CASGHTGNPRDRAHYEQYF.

The chain joins TRBV5-6 to TRBJ2-7; 8 nucleotides match TRBD1. In germline, CDR1 is SGHDT, CDR2 YYEEEE. The CDR3 runs 14 residues. V gave up 5 bases and J gave up 3 bases; unmatched junction bases: 7. The CDR3 DNA is TGTGCCAGCAGGCTGACAGGGGAATTCTACGAGCAGTACTTC. It translates to CASRLTGEFYEQYF.

The J gene is TRBJ1-2, the V gene TRBV10-3; 7 bases align to TRBD1. Germline CDR1 reads ENHRY; CDR2 reads SYGVKD. This CDR3 spans 17 amino acids. V trimming: 4 bases; J trimming: 3 bases; junction bases outside the gene matches: 14. CDR3 sequence (DNA): TGTGCCATCAGTGCTCAGGGGGATAGGAGTAGAGACTATGGCTACACCTTC. This translates into CAISAQGDRSRDYGYTF.

The chain joins TRBV7-2 to TRBJ2-1; D uncertain. Germline V gene lookup returns CDR1 SGHTA and CDR2 FQGNSA. The germline V and J ends were trimmed by 4 bases and 0 bases, with 7 bases remaining between them. The CDR3 contains 14 residues. CDR3 amino acids: CASSSQISYNEQFF. CDR3 nucleotides: TGTGCCAGCAGCTCCCAAATCTCCTACAATGAGCAGTTCTTC. Drawing the rest from reference TRBV7-2 and TRBJ2-1, the complete variable domain is GAGVSQSPSNKVTEKGKDVELRCDPISGHTALYWYRQSLGQGLEFLIYFQGNSAPDKSGLPSDRFSAERTGGSVSTLTIQRTQQEDSAVYLCASSSQISYNEQFFGPGTRLTVL.

For the CDR3, the DNA is TGTGCCAGCAGTTTAACCTATGACAGGGGGCTTTACGGCTACACCTTC. This translates into CASSLTYDRGLYGYTF. The V and J genes are TRBV27 and TRBJ1-2, with TRBD1 matching 10 bases. CDR1 and CDR2 (germline): MNHEY, SMNVEV (reference sequence). CDR3 length: 16 amino acids. The J segment lost 8 bases and the V segment lost 2 bases, leaving 11 bases of the junction unmatched.